This T cell receptor (beta chain) is drawn from a study of T cell clonotyping in hematopoietic cell transplantation. Measured with immunoSEQ multiplex PCR; TCRdb has only the in-frame clones, and not every one. The sample consists of roughly 29,000 clones, approximately 90% of them appearing once. Sequenced material: PBMCs, taken 100 days after allogeneic stem cell transplant. The clonotype comes from a female patient aged 50 to 65 who had an allogeneic stem cell transplant from a related donor, so the T cells may come from the graft donor. Some clones in this sample may be carry-over from other donors' samples.

CDR3 DNA sequence: TGTGCCAGCAGCGTAGTTGGGGTGGATACGCAGTATTTT. Protein: CASSVVGVDTQYF. This chain connects TRBV9 to TRBJ2-3; D gene uncertain. Germline-derived CDR1 and CDR2 are SGDLS and YYNGEE. This CDR3 spans 13 amino acids. V was shortened by 0 bases and J by 6 bases, with 8 bases between the two germline ends.